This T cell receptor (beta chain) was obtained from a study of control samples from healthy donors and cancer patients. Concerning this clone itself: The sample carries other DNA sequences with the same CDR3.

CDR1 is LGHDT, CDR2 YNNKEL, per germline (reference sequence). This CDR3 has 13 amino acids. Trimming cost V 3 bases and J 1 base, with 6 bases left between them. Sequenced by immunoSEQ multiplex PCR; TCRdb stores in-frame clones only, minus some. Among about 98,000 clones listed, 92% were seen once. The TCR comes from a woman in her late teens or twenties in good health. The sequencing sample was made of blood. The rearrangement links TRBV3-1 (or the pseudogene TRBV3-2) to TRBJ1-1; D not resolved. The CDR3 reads CASSQKGNTEAFF. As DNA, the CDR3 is TGTGCCAGCAGCCAGAAGGGGAACACTGAAGCTTTCTTT.